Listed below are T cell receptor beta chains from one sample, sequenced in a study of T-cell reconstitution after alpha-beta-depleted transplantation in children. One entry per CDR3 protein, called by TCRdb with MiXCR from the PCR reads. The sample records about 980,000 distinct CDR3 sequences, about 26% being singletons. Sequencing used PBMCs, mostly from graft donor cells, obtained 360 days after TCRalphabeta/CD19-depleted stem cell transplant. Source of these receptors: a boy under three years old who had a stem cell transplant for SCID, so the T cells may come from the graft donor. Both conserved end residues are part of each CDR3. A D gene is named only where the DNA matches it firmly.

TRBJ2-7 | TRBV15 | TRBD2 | CATSKRPVGAGVYEQYF
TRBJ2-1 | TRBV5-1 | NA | CASSLDAPPPIDEQFF
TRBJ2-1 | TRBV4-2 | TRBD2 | CASSQAAGGLSSYNEQFF
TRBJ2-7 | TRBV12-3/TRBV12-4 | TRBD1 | CASSSIDRAAYEQYF
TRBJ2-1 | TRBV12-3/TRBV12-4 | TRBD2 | CASSLPPAVAGGNEQFF
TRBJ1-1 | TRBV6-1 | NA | CASRLDNLNTEAFF
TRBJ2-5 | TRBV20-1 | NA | CSARDSERETQYF
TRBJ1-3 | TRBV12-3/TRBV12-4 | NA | CASSFNPSGNTIYF
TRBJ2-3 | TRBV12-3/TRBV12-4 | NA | CASSPRGRGDTQYF
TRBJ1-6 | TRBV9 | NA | CASSARGSGWNSPLHF
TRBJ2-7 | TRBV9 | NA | CASSHPGRFHEQYF
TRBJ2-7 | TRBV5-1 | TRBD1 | CASSLGQGRHEQYF
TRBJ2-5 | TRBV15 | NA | CATSRATQDSIQETQYF
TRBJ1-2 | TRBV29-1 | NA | CSELSTDGYTF
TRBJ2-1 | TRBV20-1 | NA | CSARGGDAYNEQFF
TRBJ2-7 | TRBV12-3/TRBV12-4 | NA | CASSLVGPFYEQYF
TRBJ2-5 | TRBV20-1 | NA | CSDLSQPWDGGQETQYF
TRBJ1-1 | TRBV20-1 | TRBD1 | CSATRRQGDPWNTEAFF
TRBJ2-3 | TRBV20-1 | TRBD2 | CSASYGGDTQYF
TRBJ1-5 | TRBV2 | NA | CASSEKTWRQPQHF
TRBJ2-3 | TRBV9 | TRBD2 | CASSARASSGPSNF
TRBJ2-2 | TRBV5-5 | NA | CASSLGRTISGELFF